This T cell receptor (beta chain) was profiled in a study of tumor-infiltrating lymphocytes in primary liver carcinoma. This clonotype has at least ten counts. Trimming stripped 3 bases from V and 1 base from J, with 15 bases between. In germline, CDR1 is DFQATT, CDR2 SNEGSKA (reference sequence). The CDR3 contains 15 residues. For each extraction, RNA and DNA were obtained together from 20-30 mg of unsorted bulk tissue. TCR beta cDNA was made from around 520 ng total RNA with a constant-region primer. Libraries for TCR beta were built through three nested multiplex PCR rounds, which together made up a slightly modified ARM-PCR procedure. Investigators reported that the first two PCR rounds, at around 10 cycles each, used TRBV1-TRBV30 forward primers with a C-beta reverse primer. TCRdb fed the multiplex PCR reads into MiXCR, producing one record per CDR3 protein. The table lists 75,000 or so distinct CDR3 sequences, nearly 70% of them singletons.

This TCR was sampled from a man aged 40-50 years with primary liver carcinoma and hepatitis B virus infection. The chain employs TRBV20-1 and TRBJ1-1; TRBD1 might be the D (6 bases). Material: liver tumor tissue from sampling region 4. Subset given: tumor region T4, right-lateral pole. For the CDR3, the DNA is TGCAGTGCTAGTCCACCGGGACAAAGGAACACTGAAGCTTTCTTT. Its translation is CSASPPGQRNTEAFF.